The 6 T cell receptor beta chains below come from one sample, sequenced in a study of T cells in Graves' hyperthyroidism and ophthalmopathy. Researchers amplified the TCR beta CDR3 regions from RNA transcripts. With the HTBI primer set, the TCR CDR3 went through a first round of RT-PCR. From the multiplex PCR reads, TCRdb called clonotypes with MiXCR, one entry per CDR3 protein. In the table there are around 660,000 distinct CDR3 sequences, about 45% of which are singletons. Source material: peripheral blood or thyroid tissue (not recorded which). All receptors derive from an adult man with Graves' disease, either hyperthyroidism or ophthalmopathy (not recorded which).

The J gene is TRBJ1-5, the V gene TRBV12-3 or TRBV12-4; unclear D gene. The CDR3 has 16 amino acids. Between the trimmed V and J ends, which lost 5 bases and 0 bases, there was a span of 14 bases. The DNA of the CDR3 is TGTGCCAGCAGTGAAAAAGGAACCTATAGCAATCAGCCCCAGCATTTT. As protein: CASSEKGTYSNQPQHF.

For this clonotype: Compared with germline, one end of the junction differs, possibly owing to a read error. This chain uses TRBV7-7 with TRBJ2-2; 11 bases line up with TRBD2. CDR1 and CDR2 (germline): SSHAT, FNYEAQ (reference sequence). There are 18 residues in the CDR3. CDR3: CASSLVIAGGPGTGELFF. The CDR3 bases are TGTGCTAGCAGCTTAGTCATAGCGGGGGGGCCGGGCACCGGGGAGCTGTTTTTT. The full variable domain, its missing parts supplied by reference TRBV7-7 and TRBJ2-2, is GAGVSQSPRYKVTKRGQDVTLRCDPISSHATLYWYQQALGQGPEFLTYFNYEAQPDKSGLPSDRFSAERPEGSISTLTIQRTEQRDSAMYRCASSLVIAGGPGTGELFFGEGSRLTVL.

The genes are TRBV19 and TRBJ1-4; D is undetermined. The CDR3 is 13 residues long. The germline V gene has CDR1 LNHDA and CDR2 SQIVND (reference sequence). V was cut by 7 bases and J by 0 bases, with 6 bases left in between. CDR3 in DNA: TGTGCCAGTAAGAAGGCAACTAATGAAAAACTGTTTTTT. As protein: CASKKATNEKLFF. The full variable domain, in which reference TRBV19 and TRBJ1-4 provide the parts outside the CDR3, is DGGITQSPKYLFRKEGQNVTLSCEQNLNHDAMYWYRQDPGQGLRLIYYSQIVNDFQKGDIAEGYSVSREKKESFPLTVTSAQKNPTAFYLCASKKATNEKLFFGSGTQLSVL.

The V and J genes are TRBV29-1 and TRBJ1-2, with 9 bases matching TRBD1. The V gene's germline CDR1 is SQVTM and CDR2 ANQGSEA. V was pared by 6 bases and J by 5 bases, with 7 bases of the junction left unmatched. The CDR3 extends over 13 amino acids. CDR3 amino acids: CSVPGQGIYGYTF. Written as DNA, the CDR3 is TGCAGCGTACCTGGACAGGGGATTTATGGCTACACCTTC.

The chain couples TRBV25-1 to TRBJ2-7; 7 nucleotides align to TRBD2. Germline CDR1 reads MGHDK; CDR2 reads SYGVNS. The CDR3 covers 15 residues. Germline trimming cut 8 bases from V and 6 bases from J; bases unmatched to any gene: 16. The CDR3, as DNA: TGTGCCAGCTCACCGGGCCGGGGGGAGGTCTTCGAGCAGTACTTC. Protein sequence: CASSPGRGEVFEQYF.

The table lists this clonotype with a few counts. The chain employs TRBV6-6 and TRBJ1-1, with D unresolved. The CDR3 has 11 residues. V gave up 7 bases and J gave up 4 bases, with 7 bases separating them. The germline gives CDR1 MNHNY, CDR2 SVGAGI (reference sequence). The CDR3 bases are TGTGCCAGCAAGGTCGGCACTGAAGCTTTCTTT. This translates into CASKVGTEAFF.